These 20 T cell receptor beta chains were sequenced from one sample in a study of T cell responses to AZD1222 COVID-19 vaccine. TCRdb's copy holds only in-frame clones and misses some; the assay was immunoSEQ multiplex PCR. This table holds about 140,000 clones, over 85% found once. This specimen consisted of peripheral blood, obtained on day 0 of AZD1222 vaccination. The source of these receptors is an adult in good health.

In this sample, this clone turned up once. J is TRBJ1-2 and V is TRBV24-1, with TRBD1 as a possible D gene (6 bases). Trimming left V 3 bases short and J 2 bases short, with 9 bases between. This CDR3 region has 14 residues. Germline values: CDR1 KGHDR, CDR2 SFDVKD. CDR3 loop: CATSDHRVNYGYTF. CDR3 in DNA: TGTGCCACCAGTGATCACAGGGTAAACTATGGCTACACCTTC.

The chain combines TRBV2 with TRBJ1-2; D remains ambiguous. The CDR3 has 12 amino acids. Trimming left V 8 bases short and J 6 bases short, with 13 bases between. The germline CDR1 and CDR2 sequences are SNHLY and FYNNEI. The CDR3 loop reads CASFFALHGYTF. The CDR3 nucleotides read TGTGCCAGCTTTTTTGCACTTCATGGCTACACCTTC.

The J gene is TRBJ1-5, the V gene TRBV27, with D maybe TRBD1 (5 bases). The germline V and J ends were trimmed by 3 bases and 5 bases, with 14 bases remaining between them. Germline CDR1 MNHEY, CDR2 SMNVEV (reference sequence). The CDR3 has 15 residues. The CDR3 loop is CASSLRDPAYQPQHF. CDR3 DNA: TGTGCCAGCAGTTTGAGGGACCCCGCCTATCAGCCCCAGCATTTT.

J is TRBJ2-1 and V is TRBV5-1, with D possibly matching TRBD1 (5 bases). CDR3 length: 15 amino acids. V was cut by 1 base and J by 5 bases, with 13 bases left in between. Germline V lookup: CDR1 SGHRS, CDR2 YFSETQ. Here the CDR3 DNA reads TGCGCCAGCAGCTTGACGTCAGGGTCAAACAATGAGCAGTTCTTC. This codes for CASSLTSGSNNEQFF. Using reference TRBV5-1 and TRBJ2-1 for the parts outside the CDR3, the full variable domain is KAGVTQTPRYLIKTRGQQVTLSCSPISGHRSVSWYQQTPGQGLQFLFEYFSETQRNKGNFPGRFSGRQFSNSRSEMNVSTLELGDSALYLCASSLTSGSNNEQFFGPGTRLTVL.

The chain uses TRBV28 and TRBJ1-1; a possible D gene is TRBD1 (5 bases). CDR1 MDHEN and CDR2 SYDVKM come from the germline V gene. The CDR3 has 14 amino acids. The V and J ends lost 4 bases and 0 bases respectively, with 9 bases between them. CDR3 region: CASSSPGLNTEAFF. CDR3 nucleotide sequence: TGTGCCAGCAGTTCCCCAGGGCTGAACACTGAAGCTTTCTTT.

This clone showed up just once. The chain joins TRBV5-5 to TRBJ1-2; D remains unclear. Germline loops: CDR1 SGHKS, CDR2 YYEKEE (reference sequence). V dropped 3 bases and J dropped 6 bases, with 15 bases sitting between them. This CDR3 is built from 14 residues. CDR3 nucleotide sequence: TGTGCCAGCAGCTCGGCGACGGGCGTTGATGGCTACACCTTC. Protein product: CASSSATGVDGYTF. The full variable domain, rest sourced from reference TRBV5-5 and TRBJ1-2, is DAGVTQSPTHLIKTRGQQVTLRCSPISGHKSVSWYQQVLGQGPQFIFQYYEKEERGRGNFPDRFSARQFPNYSSELNVNALLLGDSALYLCASSSATGVDGYTFGSGTRLTVV.

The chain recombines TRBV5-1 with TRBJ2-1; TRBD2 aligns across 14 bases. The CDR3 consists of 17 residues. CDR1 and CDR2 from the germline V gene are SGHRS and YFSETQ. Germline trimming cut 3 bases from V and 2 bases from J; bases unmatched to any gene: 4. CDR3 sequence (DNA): TGCGCCAGCAGCTGGGCGGGACTAGCGGGGGCCTACAATGAGCAGTTCTTC. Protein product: CASSWAGLAGAYNEQFF.

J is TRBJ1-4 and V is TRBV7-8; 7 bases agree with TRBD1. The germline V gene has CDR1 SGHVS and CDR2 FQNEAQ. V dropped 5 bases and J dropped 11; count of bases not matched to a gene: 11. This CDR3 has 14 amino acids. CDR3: CASSRRTGEEKLFF. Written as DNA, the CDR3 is TGTGCCAGCAGCCGACGGACAGGCGAGGAGAAACTGTTTTTT.

The CDR3 is CASSSTPKNRSYNEQFF. CDR3 coding DNA: TGTGCCAGCAGCTCAACCCCGAAGAATCGATCCTACAATGAGCAGTTCTTC. The rearrangement uses TRBV5-4 and TRBJ2-1; no reliable D call. This CDR3 region has 17 residues. Trimming cost V 3 bases and J 1 base, with 17 bases left between them. The germline CDR1 and CDR2 sequences are SGHNT and YYREEE (reference sequence).

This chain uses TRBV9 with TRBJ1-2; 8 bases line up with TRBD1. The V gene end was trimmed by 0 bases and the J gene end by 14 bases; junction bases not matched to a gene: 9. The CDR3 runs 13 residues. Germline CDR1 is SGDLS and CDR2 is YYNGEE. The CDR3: CASSVATGGQATF. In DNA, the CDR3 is TGTGCCAGCAGCGTAGCAACAGGGGGGCAGGCGACCTTC.

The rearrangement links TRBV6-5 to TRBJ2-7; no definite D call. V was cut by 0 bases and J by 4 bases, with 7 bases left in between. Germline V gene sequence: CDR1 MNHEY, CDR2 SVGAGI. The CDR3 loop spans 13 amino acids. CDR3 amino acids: CASSYSPQYEQYF. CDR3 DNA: TGTGCCAGCAGTTACTCCCCCCAATACGAGCAGTACTTC.

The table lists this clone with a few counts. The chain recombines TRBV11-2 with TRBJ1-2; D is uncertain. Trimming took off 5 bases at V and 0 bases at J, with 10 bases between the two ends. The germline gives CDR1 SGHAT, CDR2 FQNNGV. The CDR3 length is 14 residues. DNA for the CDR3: TGTGCCAGCAGCCTAAGTAGTTCTAACTATGGCTACACCTTC. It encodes CASSLSSSNYGYTF. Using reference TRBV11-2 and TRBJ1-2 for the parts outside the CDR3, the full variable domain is EAGVAQSPRYKIIEKRQSVAFWCNPISGHATLYWYQQILGQGPKLLIQFQNNGVVDDSQLPKDRFSAERLKGVDSTLKIQPAKLEDSAVYLCASSLSSSNYGYTFGSGTRLTVV.

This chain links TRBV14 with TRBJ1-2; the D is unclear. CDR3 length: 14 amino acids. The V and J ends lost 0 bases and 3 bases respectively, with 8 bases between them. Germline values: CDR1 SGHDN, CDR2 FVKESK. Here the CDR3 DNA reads TGTGCCAGCAGCCAAGACCCGACGGACTATGGCTACACCTTC. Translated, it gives CASSQDPTDYGYTF.

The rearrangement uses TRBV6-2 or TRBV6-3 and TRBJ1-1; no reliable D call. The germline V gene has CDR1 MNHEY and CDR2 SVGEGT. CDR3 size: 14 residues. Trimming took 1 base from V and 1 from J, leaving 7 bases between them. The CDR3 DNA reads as TGTGCCAGCAGTTACTTCAGAGCGAACACTGAAGCTTTCTTT. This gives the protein CASSYFRANTEAFF.

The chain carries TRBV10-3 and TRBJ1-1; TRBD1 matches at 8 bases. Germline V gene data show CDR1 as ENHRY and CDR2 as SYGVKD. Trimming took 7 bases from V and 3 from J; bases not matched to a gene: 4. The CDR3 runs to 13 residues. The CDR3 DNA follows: TGTGCCATCACGGACAGGGCGGACACTGAAGCTTTCTTT. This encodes CAITDRADTEAFF.

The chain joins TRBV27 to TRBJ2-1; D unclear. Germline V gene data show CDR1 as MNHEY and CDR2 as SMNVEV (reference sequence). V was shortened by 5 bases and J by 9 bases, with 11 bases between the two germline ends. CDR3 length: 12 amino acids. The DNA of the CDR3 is TGTGCCAGCAGTCCCCCCGGGTTTGAGCAGTTCTTC. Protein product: CASSPPGFEQFF.

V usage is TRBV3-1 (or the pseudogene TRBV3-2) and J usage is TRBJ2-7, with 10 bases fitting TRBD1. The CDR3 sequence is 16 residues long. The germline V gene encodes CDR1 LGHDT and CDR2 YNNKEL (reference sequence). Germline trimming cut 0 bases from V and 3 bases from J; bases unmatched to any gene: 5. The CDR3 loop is CASSQEGTGDGYEQYF. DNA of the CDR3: TGTGCCAGCAGCCAAGAGGGGACAGGGGACGGCTACGAGCAGTACTTC.

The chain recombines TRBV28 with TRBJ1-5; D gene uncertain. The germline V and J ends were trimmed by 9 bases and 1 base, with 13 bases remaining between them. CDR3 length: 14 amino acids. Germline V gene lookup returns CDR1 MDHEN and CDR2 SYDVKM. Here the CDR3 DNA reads TGTGCCAGTAATAATGGGCTAAGCAATCAGCCCCAGCATTTT. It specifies CASNNGLSNQPQHF.

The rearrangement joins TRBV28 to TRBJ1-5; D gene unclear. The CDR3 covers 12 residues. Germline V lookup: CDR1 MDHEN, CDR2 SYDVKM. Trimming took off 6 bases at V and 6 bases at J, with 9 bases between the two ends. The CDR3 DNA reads TGTGCCAGCAGCCAGGTTCTTCAGCCCCAGCATTTT. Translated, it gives CASSQVLQPQHF.

As DNA, the CDR3 is TGTGCCAGCAGCTCGCTGACTAGCGGCAACAATGAGCAGTTCTTC. Translated, it gives CASSSLTSGNNEQFF. This rearrangement joins TRBV7-9 to TRBJ2-1; 9 positions match TRBD2. Germline V gene sequence: CDR1 SEHNR, CDR2 FQNEAQ (reference sequence). The CDR3 totals 15 residues. Trimming cost V 4 bases and J 5 bases; bases outside gene matches: 6.